This T cell receptor (beta chain) emerged from a study of cytomegalovirus exposure and HLA in healthy donors. Overall study results and limits: The study labeled 150 or so TCR beta chains cytomegalovirus-associated.

The method was immunoSEQ multiplex PCR; TCRdb's version includes in-frame clones alone and lacks a portion of them. The repertoire holds 55,000 to 65,000 clones, with more than 90% as singletons. Germline lookup yields CDR1 MDHEN and CDR2 SYDVKM. CDR3 length equals 14 residues. V was shortened by 2 bases and J by 6 bases, with 13 bases between the two germline ends. Points on this clone: Antigen unknown.

The source material was PBMCs. The chain is built from TRBV28 and TRBJ1-1, with a tentative D call TRBD1 (6 bases). The source is a man aged 18-30 years in good health and CMV-seronegative. The DNA for the CDR3 is TGTGCCAGCAGTTTAAGGACAGAGTTGGCTGAAGCTTTCTTT. Its translation: CASSLRTELAEAFF.